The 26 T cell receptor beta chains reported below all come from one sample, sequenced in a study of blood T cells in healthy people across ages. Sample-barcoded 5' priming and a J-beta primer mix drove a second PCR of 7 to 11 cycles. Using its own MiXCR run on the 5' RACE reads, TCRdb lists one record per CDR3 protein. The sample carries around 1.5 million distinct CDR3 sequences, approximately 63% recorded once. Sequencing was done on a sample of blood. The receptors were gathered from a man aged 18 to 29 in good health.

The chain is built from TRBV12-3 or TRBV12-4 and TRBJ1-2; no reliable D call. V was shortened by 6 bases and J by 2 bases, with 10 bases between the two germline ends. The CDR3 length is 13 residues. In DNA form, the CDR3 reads TGTGCCAGCAGAGTAGAAATAAACTATGGCTACACCTTC. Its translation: CASRVEINYGYTF.

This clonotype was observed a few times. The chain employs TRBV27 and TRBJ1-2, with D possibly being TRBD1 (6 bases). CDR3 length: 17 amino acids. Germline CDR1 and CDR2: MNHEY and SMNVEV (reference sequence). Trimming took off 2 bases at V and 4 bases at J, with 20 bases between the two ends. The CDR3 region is CASSLRGPGHFFYGYTF. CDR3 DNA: TGTGCCAGCAGTTTACGGGGGCCGGGGCACTTTTTCTATGGCTACACCTTC.

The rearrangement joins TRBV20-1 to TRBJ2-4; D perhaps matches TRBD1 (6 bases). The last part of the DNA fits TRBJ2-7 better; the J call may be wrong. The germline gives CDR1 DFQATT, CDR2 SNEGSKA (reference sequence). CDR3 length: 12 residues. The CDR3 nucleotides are TGCAGTGCTAAAGGGACACCCTACGAGCAGTACTTC. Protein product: CSAKGTPYEQYF.

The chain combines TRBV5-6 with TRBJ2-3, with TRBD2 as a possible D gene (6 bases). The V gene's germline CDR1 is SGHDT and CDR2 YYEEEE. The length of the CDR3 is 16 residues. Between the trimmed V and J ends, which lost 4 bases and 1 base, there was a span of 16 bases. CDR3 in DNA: TGTGCCAGCAGCCCAGTCAGCGGGCTACGCACAGATACGCAGTATTTT. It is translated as CASSPVSGLRTDTQYF.

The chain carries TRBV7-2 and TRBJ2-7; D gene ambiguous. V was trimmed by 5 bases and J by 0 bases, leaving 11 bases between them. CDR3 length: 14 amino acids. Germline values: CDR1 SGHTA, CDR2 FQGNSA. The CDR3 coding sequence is TGTGCCAGCAGCCGGGCCGTAAGCTCCTACGAGCAGTACTTC. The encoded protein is CASSRAVSSYEQYF.

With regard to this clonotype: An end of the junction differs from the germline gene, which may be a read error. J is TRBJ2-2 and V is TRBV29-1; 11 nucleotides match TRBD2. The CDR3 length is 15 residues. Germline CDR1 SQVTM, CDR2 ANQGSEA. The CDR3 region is CSAELAGDNTGELFF. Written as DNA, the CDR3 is TGCAGCGCTGAACTAGCGGGAGATAACACCGGGGAGCTGTTTTTT.

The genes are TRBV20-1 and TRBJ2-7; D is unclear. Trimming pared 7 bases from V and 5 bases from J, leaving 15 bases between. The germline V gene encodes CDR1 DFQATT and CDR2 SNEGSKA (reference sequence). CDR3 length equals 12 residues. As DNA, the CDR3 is TGCAGTGTCCCCTCCCCGCGTGACGAGCAGTACTTC. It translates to CSVPSPRDEQYF.

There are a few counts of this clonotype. The CDR3 sequence is CASSLDVARDSPLHF. As DNA, the CDR3 is TGTGCCAGCAGCTTGGACGTAGCTCGGGACTCACCCCTCCACTTT. The rearrangement uses TRBV7-2 and TRBJ1-6; the D gene is possibly TRBD1 (5 bases). V was trimmed by 3 bases and J by 10 bases, leaving 16 bases between them. The CDR3 extends over 15 amino acids. The germline V gene has CDR1 SGHTA and CDR2 FQGNSA.

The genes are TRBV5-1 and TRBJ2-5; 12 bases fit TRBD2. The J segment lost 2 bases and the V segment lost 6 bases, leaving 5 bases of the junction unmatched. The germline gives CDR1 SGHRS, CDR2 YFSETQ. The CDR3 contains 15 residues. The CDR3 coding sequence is TGCGCCAGCAAGCCCCTAGCGGGGGGGCAAGAGACCCAGTACTTC. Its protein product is CASKPLAGGQETQYF.

CDR3 nucleotides: TGCAGCGTTGTCCCCCTCTTGGGTGGCTACACCTTC. Its translation: CSVVPLLGGYTF. The chain carries TRBV29-1 and TRBJ1-2; D is unresolved. Per the germline V gene, CDR1 is SQVTM and CDR2 is ANQGSEA. The CDR3 is made up of 12 amino acids. V was shortened by 4 bases and J by 7 bases, with 13 bases between the two germline ends.

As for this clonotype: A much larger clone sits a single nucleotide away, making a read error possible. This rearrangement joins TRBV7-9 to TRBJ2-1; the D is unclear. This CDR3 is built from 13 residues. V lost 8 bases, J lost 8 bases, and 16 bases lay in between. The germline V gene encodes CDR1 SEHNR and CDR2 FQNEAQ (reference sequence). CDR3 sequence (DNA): TGTGCCAGCGGTATGCGAGCCCGGGATGAGCAGTTCTTC. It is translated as CASGMRARDEQFF.

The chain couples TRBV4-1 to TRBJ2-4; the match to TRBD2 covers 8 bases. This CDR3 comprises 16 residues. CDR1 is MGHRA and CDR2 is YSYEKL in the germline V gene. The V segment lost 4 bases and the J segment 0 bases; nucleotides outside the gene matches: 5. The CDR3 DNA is TGCGCCAGCAGCCCCCCGGGAGGGCTAGCCAAAAACATTCAGTACTTC. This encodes CASSPPGGLAKNIQYF.

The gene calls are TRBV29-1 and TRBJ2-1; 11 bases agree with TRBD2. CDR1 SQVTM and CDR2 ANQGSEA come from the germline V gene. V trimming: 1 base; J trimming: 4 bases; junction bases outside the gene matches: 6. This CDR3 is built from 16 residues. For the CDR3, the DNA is TGCAGCGTTGAAGGAGGGATAGCGGGAGGGTACAATGAGCAGTTCTTC. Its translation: CSVEGGIAGGYNEQFF.

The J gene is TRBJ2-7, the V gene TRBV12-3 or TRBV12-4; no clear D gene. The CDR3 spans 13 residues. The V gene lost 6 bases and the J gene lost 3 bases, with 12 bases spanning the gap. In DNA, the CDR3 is TGTGCCAGCAGGTCCTCTGGTGTCTACGAGCAGTACTTC. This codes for CASRSSGVYEQYF.

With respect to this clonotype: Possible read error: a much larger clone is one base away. The CDR3 DNA sequence: TGTGCCAGCAGTTACTACGAGACCCAGTACTTC. Residues: CASSYYETQYF. J is TRBJ2-5 and V is TRBV6-6; D is unresolved. The germline CDR1 and CDR2 sequences are MNHNY and SVGAGI (reference sequence). CDR3 size: 11 residues. Trimming left V 1 base short and J 5 bases short, with 2 bases between.

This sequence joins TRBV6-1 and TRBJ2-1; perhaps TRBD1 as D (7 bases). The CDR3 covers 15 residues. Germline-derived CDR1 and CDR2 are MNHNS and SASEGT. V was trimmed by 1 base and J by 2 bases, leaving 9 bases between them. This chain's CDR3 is CASSEGRGPYNEQFF. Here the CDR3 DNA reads TGTGCCAGCAGTGAAGGGAGGGGGCCCTACAATGAGCAGTTCTTC.

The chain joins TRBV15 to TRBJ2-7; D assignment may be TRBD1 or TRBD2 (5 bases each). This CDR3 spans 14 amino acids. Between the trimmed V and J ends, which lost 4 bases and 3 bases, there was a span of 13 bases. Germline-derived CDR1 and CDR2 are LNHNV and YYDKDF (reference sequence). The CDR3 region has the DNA TGTGCCACCAGCAAAAAGGGACGGGGCTACGAGCAGTACTTC. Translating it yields CATSKKGRGYEQYF.

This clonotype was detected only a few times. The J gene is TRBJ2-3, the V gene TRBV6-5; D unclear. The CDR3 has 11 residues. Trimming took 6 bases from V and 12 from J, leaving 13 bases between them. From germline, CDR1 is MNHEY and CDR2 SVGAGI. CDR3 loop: CASRTSRGQYF. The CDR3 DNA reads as TGTGCCAGCAGGACCTCCAGAGGACAGTATTTT.

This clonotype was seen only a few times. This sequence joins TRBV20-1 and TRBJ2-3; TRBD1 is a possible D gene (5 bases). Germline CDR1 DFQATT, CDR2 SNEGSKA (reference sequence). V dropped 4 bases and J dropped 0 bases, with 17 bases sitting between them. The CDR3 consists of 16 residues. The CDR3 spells CSATQPGLGSTDTQYF. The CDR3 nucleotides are TGCAGTGCTACACAACCAGGGCTGGGTAGCACAGATACGCAGTATTTT.

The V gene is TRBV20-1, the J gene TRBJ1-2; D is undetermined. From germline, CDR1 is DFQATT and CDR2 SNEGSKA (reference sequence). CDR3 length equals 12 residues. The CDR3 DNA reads TGCAGCCGACGAGCGGTTAACTATGGCTACACCTTC. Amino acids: CSRRAVNYGYTF.

The CDR3 nucleotides are TGCGCCAGCAGCTCTCCGGGACAGGGGATTCATGAGCAGTTCTTC. Amino acids: CASSSPGQGIHEQFF. The chain couples TRBV5-1 to TRBJ2-1, with 10 bases identical to TRBD1. This CDR3 region has 15 residues. CDR1 SGHRS and CDR2 YFSETQ come from the germline V gene. Trimming took 3 bases from V and 8 from J; bases not matched to a gene: 8. The full variable domain, its missing parts supplied by reference TRBV5-1 and TRBJ2-1, is KAGVTQTPRYLIKTRGQQVTLSCSPISGHRSVSWYQQTPGQGLQFLFEYFSETQRNKGNFPGRFSGRQFSNSRSEMNVSTLELGDSALYLCASSSPGQGIHEQFFGPGTRLTVL.

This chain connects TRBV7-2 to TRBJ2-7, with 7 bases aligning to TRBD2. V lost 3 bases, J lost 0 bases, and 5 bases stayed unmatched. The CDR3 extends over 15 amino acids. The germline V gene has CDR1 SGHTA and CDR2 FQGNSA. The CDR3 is CASSFRGESSYEQYF. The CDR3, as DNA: TGTGCCAGCAGCTTCCGGGGGGAGAGCTCCTACGAGCAGTACTTC.

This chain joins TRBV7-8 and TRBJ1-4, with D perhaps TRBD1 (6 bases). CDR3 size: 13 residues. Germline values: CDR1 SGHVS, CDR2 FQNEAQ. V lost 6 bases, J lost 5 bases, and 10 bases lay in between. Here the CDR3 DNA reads TGTGCCAGCAGGGGAGGGGGAAATGAAAAACTGTTTTTT. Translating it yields CASRGGGNEKLFF.

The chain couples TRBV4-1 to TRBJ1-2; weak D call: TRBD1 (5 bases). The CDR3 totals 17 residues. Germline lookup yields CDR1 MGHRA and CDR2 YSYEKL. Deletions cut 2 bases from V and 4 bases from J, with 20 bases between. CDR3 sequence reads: CASSQPSQGRVGYGYTF. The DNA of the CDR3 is TGCGCCAGCAGCCAACCGAGTCAGGGAAGGGTTGGCTATGGCTACACCTTC.

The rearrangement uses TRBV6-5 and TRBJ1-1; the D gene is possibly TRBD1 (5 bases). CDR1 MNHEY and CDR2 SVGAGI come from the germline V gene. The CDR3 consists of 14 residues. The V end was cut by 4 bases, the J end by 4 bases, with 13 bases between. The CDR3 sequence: CASSWRGEGTEAFF. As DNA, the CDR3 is TGTGCCAGCAGTTGGAGGGGAGAGGGCACTGAAGCTTTCTTT.

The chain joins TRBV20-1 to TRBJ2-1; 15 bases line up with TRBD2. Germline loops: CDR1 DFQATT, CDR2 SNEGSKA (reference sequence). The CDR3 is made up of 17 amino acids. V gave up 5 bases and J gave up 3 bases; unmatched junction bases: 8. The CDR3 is CSAYTGTSGRLYNEQFF. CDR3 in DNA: TGCAGTGCTTACACCGGGACTAGCGGGAGGCTCTACAATGAGCAGTTCTTC.